The next 22 T cell receptor beta chains were all read from a single sample in a study of graft-versus-host responses after intestinal transplantation (dated by TCRdb to about 2021). Libraries were constructed by the immunoSEQ multiplex PCR assay. The table was pulled from immuneACCESS by TCRdb, which kept in-frame rearrangements only. Such tables lose some clones; where checked, under half of the loss comes from unresolved V genes, and the rest has no known cause. Counted in this sample were 80,000 or so clones; approximately 90% of them appeared once. Clones ranked in the top ten supply roughly 0.64% of the sample. The starting material was PBMCs, obtained 98 days after intestinal transplantation. The origin of the receptors is a human patient who received an intestinal transplant, so some T cells may come from the graft donor.

The genes are TRBV27 and TRBJ1-6; 10 bases fit TRBD1. After removal of 5 bases from V and 6 bases from J, the junction contained 7 bases not matched to a gene. CDR1 MNHEY and CDR2 SMNVEV come from the germline V gene (reference sequence). CDR3 size: 16 residues. The CDR3 sequence is CASSHRQGASNSPLHF. In DNA form, the CDR3 reads TGTGCCAGCAGTCACCGACAGGGGGCAAGTAATTCACCCCTCCACTTT.

The V call is TRBV27, the J call TRBJ2-7; 7 nucleotides line up with TRBD2. The CDR3 is 14 amino acids. Losses at the gene ends were 8 bases for V and 2 bases for J; bases not matched to a gene: 9. From germline, CDR1 is MNHEY and CDR2 SMNVEV (reference sequence). This CDR3 reads CASGPGTTTYEQYF. The CDR3 DNA follows: TGTGCCAGCGGACCCGGGACTACCACCTACGAGCAGTACTTC.

The rearrangement joins TRBV10-2 to TRBJ1-2; D call uncertain. Germline V lookup: CDR1 WSHSY, CDR2 SAAADI. The CDR3 consists of 15 residues. V lost 2 bases and J 0 bases, leaving 10 bases between the germline ends. The CDR3 nucleotides read TGCGCCAGCAGTGAGGGCGGCAAAACTAACTATGGCTACACCTTC. Protein sequence: CASSEGGKTNYGYTF.

J is TRBJ2-4 and V is TRBV5-4; no firm D call. Per germline, CDR1 SGHNT and CDR2 YYREEE (reference sequence). V was cut by 0 bases and J by 2 bases, with 9 bases left in between. The CDR3 is 15 residues long. Here the CDR3 reads CASSLGGSSKNIQYF. CDR3 bases: TGTGCCAGCAGCTTGGGTGGCAGTTCCAAAAACATTCAGTACTTC.

V usage is TRBV4-1 and J usage is TRBJ2-7; D might be TRBD2 (5 bases). Trimming cost V 6 bases and J 2 bases, with 17 bases left between them. CDR3 length: 15 amino acids. The germline V gene encodes CDR1 MGHRA and CDR2 YSYEKL. CDR3 amino acids: CASRVRTYQTYEQYF. The DNA of the CDR3 is TGCGCCAGCAGAGTCAGGACTTATCAAACCTACGAGCAGTACTTC.

V usage is TRBV7-3 and J usage is TRBJ2-3; 9 bases are a match to TRBD1. V was clipped by 4 bases and J by 0 bases; unmatched bases: 2. The length of the CDR3 is 15 residues. The germline V gene encodes CDR1 SGHTA and CDR2 FQGTGA. Here the CDR3 reads CASSSGTGSTDTQYF. The DNA for the CDR3 is TGTGCCAGCAGCTCCGGGACAGGGAGCACAGATACGCAGTATTTT.

The chain employs TRBV5-6 and TRBJ2-5; D is ambiguous. Germline V gives CDR1 SGHDT, CDR2 YYEEEE. The CDR3 extends over 15 amino acids. Trimming pared 0 bases from V and 0 bases from J, leaving 9 bases between. In nucleotides, the CDR3 is TGTGCCAGCAGCTTGGGGCAGCACTACCAAGAGACCCAGTACTTC. This gives the protein CASSLGQHYQETQYF. Using reference TRBV5-6 and TRBJ2-5 for the parts outside the CDR3, the full variable domain is DAGVTQSPTHLIKTRGQQVTLRCSPKSGHDTVSWYQQALGQGPQFIFQYYEEEERQRGNFPDRFSGHQFPNYSSELNVNALLLGDSALYLCASSLGQHYQETQYFGPGTRLLVL.

This chain uses TRBV11-2 with TRBJ2-7, with 12 bases that match TRBD2. This CDR3 is built from 17 residues. V shed 4 bases and J 2 bases; nucleotides not matched to a gene: 9. The germline V gene has CDR1 SGHAT and CDR2 FQNNGV. The CDR3 nucleotides read TGTGCCAGCAGCTCGGATGCGACTAGCGGGAGAGCCTACGAGCAGTACTTC. Amino acid sequence: CASSSDATSGRAYEQYF.

The DNA for the CDR3 is TGCAGTGCTATCAATGAGCAGTTCTTC. This sequence encodes CSAINEQFF. The V call is TRBV20-1, the J call TRBJ2-1; D uncertain. Trimming stripped 4 bases from V and 6 bases from J, with 1 base between. Germline loops: CDR1 DFQATT, CDR2 SNEGSKA (reference sequence). CDR3 length: 9 residues.

The chain links TRBV4-1 to TRBJ2-1; no firm D call. This CDR3 is 14 amino acids long. Germline CDR1 MGHRA, CDR2 YSYEKL. The V and J ends lost 1 base and 4 bases respectively, with 8 bases between them. The CDR3 region is CASSQVGGYNEQFF. CDR3 bases: TGCGCCAGCAGCCAAGTGGGTGGGTACAATGAGCAGTTCTTC.

This clone was seen just once. The V call is TRBV19, the J call TRBJ1-1; TRBD1 is a possible D gene (5 bases). The germline gives CDR1 LNHDA, CDR2 SQIVND (reference sequence). V lost 7 bases, J lost 7 bases, and 19 bases lay in between. The CDR3 is 14 amino acids. CDR3 sequence reads: CASTHGGRPDEAFF. CDR3 coding DNA: TGTGCCAGTACCCATGGGGGACGGCCGGATGAAGCTTTCTTT.

The chain couples TRBV7-9 to TRBJ2-7, with a possible D match to TRBD2 (6 bases). The CDR3 runs to 16 residues. V was trimmed by 1 base and J by 3 bases, leaving 16 bases between them. The V gene's germline CDR1 is SEHNR and CDR2 FQNEAQ (reference sequence). In nucleotides, the CDR3 is TGTGCCAGCAGCTTAGAGTGGCGGGGTTTAGGCTACGAGCAGTACTTC. It is translated as CASSLEWRGLGYEQYF. The full variable domain, its missing parts supplied by reference TRBV7-9 and TRBJ2-7, is DTGVSQNPRHKITKRGQNVTFRCDPISEHNRLYWYRQTLGQGPEFLTYFQNEAQLEKSRLLSDRFSAERPKGSFSTLEIQRTEQGDSAMYLCASSLEWRGLGYEQYFGPGTRLTVT.

The rearrangement links TRBV27 to TRBJ2-5; TRBD2 aligns across 8 bases. The germline gives CDR1 MNHEY, CDR2 SMNVEV (reference sequence). CDR3 length: 16 residues. Unmatched junction bases numbered 9, after V lost 2 bases and J lost 4 bases. CDR3 region: CASSLTSAGVLETQYF. In nucleotides, the CDR3 is TGTGCCAGCAGTTTAACTTCAGCGGGAGTACTAGAGACCCAGTACTTC.

The chain employs TRBV18 and TRBJ2-6; D remains unclear. Trimming cost V 2 bases and J 1 base, with 9 bases left between them. Germline values: CDR1 KGHSH, CDR2 LQKENI. The CDR3 contains 16 residues. CDR3 protein: CASSPSMGSGANVLTF. The CDR3 DNA reads TGTGCCAGCTCACCATCGATGGGTTCTGGGGCCAACGTCCTGACTTTC.

V gene TRBV2 combines with J gene TRBJ1-1, with D hard to call. CDR1 and CDR2 from the germline V gene are SNHLY and FYNNEI. This CDR3 is 14 amino acids long. Trimming removed 4 bases at V and 4 bases at J, with 13 bases between. This CDR3 is CASSVNGESTEAFF. The CDR3 bases are TGTGCCAGCAGTGTAAATGGGGAGTCCACTGAAGCTTTCTTT.

This clone was observed a single time. The chain carries TRBV5-4 and TRBJ2-7; the D is unclear. CDR3 length: 12 amino acids. Trimming cost V 2 bases and J 5 bases, with 8 bases left between them. Germline CDR1 and CDR2: SGHNT and YYREEE (reference sequence). CDR3: CASSFLVNEQYF. The CDR3 DNA reads as TGTGCCAGCAGCTTTCTAGTAAACGAGCAGTACTTC.

This chain connects TRBV29-1 to TRBJ2-1, with 9 bases fitting TRBD2. The CDR3 length is 15 residues. Germline V lookup: CDR1 SQVTM, CDR2 ANQGSEA. V gave up 2 bases and J gave up 3 bases; unmatched junction bases: 5. CDR3 DNA: TGCAGCGTTGAATGGGGGACTAGCAGCTACAATGAGCAGTTCTTC. Its protein is CSVEWGTSSYNEQFF.

This clone showed up just once. V and J are TRBV11-1 and TRBJ1-4, with TRBD1 as a possible D gene (5 bases). With 2 bases removed from V and 2 bases from J, the gap between germline ends came to 18 bases. Germline values: CDR1 SGHAT, CDR2 FQDESV (reference sequence). The CDR3 has 18 amino acids. CDR3 in DNA: TGTGCCAGCAGCTTATCAAGGGCAGGGAGGAGGACTAATGAAAAACTGTTTTTT. Translating gives CASSLSRAGRRTNEKLFF. Drawing the rest from reference TRBV11-1 and TRBJ1-4, the complete variable domain is EAEVAQSPRYKITEKSQAVAFWCDPISGHATLYWYRQILGQGPELLVQFQDESVVDDSQLPKDRFSAERLKGVDSTLKIQPAELGDSAMYLCASSLSRAGRRTNEKLFFGSGTQLSVL.

V and J are TRBV28 and TRBJ1-5; no clear D gene. Germline CDR1 MDHEN, CDR2 SYDVKM. The CDR3 is 14 residues long. Trimming left V 6 bases short and J 5 bases short, with 14 bases between. The CDR3: CASSPDTYYQPQHF. In nucleotides, the CDR3 is TGTGCCAGCAGCCCCGACACGTACTATCAGCCCCAGCATTTT.

This clone has only one observation. This chain joins TRBV9 and TRBJ2-2, with D perhaps TRBD2 (5 bases). The length of the CDR3 is 15 residues. The germline V and J ends were trimmed by 4 bases and 3 bases, with 13 bases remaining between them. Germline CDR1 SGDLS, CDR2 YYNGEE. In DNA form, the CDR3 reads TGTGCCAGCAGCCCCTCGGGAACCTACACCGGGGAGCTGTTTTTT. It is translated as CASSPSGTYTGELFF.

The chain carries TRBV4-1 and TRBJ1-5; 10 nucleotides match TRBD1. CDR1 and CDR2 from the germline V gene are MGHRA and YSYEKL. Trimming cost V 0 bases and J 2 bases; bases outside gene matches: 4. The CDR3 contains 17 residues. The CDR3 coding sequence is TGCGCCAGCAGCCAAGATGCCGGGACAGGGGGCAATCAGCCCCAGCATTTT. It yields the protein CASSQDAGTGGNQPQHF.

CDR3 nucleotide sequence: TGTGCCAGCAGCTTAGTGGGGGGGGCCGGCGAGACCCAGTACTTC. Translating gives CASSLVGGAGETQYF. The chain has TRBV7-2 and TRBJ2-5; D possibly corresponds to TRBD2 (7 bases). V lost 1 base and J lost 5, with 14 bases in between. The CDR3 is 15 residues long. From germline, CDR1 is SGHTA and CDR2 FQGNSA.